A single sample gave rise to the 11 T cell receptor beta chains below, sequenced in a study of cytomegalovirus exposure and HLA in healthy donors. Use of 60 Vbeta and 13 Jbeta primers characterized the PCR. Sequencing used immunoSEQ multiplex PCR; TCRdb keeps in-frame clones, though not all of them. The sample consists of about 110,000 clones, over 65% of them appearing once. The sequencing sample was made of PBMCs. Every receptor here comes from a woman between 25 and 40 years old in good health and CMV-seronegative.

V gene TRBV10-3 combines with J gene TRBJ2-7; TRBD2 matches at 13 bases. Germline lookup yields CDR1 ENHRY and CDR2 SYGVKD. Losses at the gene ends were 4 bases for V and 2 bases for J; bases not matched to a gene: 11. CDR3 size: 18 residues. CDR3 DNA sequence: TGTGCCATCAGTGCTGGGGTGACTAGCGGGGGGAATCCCTACGAGCAGTACTTC. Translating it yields CAISAGVTSGGNPYEQYF.

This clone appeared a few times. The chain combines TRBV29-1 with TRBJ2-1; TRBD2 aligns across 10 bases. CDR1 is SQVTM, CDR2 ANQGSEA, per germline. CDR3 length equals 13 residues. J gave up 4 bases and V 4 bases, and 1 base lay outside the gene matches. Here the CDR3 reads CSVAGLAYNEQFF. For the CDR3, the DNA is TGCAGCGTTGCGGGACTAGCGTACAATGAGCAGTTCTTC.

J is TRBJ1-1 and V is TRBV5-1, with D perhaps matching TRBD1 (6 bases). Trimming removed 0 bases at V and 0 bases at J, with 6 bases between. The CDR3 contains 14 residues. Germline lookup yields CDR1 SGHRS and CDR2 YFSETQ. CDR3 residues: CASSLEGVNTEAFF. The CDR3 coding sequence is TGCGCCAGCAGCTTGGAGGGGGTGAACACTGAAGCTTTCTTT.

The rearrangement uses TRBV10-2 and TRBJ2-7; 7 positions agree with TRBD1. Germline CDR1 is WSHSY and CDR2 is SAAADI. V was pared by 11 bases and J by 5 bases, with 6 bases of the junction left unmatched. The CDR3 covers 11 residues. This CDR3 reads CACQQGNEQYF. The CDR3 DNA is TGCGCCTGTCAACAGGGGAACGAGCAGTACTTC.

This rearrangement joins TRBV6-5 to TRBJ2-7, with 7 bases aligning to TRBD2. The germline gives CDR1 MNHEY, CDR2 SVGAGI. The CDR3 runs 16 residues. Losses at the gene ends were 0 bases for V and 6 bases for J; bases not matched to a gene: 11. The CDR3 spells CASSYSIGFTGGEQYF. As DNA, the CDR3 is TGTGCCAGCAGTTACTCGATCGGGTTCACGGGGGGCGAGCAGTACTTC.

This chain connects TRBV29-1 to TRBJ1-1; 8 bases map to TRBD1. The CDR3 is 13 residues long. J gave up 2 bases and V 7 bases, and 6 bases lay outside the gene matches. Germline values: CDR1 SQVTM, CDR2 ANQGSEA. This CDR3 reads CSARTGSNTEAFF. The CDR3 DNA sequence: TGCAGCGCCAGGACAGGGTCAAACACTGAAGCTTTCTTT. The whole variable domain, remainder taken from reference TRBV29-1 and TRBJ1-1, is SAVISQKPSRDICQRGTSLTIQCQVDSQVTMMFWYRQQPGQSLTLIATANQGSEATYESGFVIDKFPISRPNLTFSTLTVSNMSPEDSSIYLCSARTGSNTEAFFGQGTRLTVV.

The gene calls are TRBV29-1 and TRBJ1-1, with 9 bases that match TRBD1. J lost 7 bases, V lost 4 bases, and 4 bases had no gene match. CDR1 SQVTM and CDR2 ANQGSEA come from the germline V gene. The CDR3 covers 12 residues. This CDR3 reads CSVGQGGGEAFF. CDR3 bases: TGCAGCGTTGGACAGGGGGGAGGTGAAGCTTTCTTT.

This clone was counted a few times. This chain's CDR3 is CASSLQRSSYEQYF. In DNA, the CDR3 is TGTGCCAGCAGCTTACAGCGGAGCTCCTACGAGCAGTACTTC. The J gene is TRBJ2-7, the V gene TRBV7-9, with D possibly matching TRBD2 (5 bases). The CDR3 extends over 14 amino acids. The germline V gene has CDR1 SEHNR and CDR2 FQNEAQ (reference sequence). V lost 2 bases and J lost 0, with 8 bases in between.

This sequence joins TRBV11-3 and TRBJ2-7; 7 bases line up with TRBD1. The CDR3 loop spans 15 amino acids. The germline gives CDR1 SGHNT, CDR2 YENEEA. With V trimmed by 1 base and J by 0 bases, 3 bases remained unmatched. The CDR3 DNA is TGTGCCAGCAGCTTAGGTGGGACAGTCTCCTACGAGCAGTACTTC. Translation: CASSLGGTVSYEQYF.

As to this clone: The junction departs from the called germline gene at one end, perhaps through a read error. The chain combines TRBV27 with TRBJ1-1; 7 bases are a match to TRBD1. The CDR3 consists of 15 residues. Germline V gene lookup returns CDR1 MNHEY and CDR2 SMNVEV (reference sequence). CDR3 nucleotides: TGTGCCTGCAGCCTAAAACAGGGGTTCTGGACTGAAGCTTTCTTT. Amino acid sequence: CACSLKQGFWTEAFF.

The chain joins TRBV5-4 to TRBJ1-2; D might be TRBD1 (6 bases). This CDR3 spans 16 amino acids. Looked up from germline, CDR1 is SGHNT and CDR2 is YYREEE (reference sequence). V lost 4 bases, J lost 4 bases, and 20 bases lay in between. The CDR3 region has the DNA TGTGCCAGCAGCCCTCCGGGACAACCCAAGTCCTATGGCTACACCTTC. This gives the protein CASSPPGQPKSYGYTF.